This entry concerns a single T cell receptor beta chain. What it recognizes is unknown. Indicated time point: newly diagnosed, previously untreated cHL patient sample. Magnetic depletion of non-target cells from thawed PBMCs yielded purified CD8+ T cells. TCRdb's copy holds only in-frame clones and misses some; the assay was immunoSEQ multiplex PCR. Of 21,000 or so clones in the sample, around nine tenths were seen once. These data belong to a study of PD-1 blockade in classical Hodgkin lymphoma. Germline values: CDR1 SQVTM, CDR2 ANQGSEA. Trimming removed 1 base at V and 1 base at J, with 8 bases between. The CDR3 has 14 residues. General study findings and limits: Reports described newly diagnosed patients as having lower baseline TCR diversity than healthy donors.

The J gene is TRBJ1-3, the V gene TRBV29-1; no definite D call. Sequenced material: CD8+ T cells from blood. The receptor was derived from a human donor with classical Hodgkin lymphoma. The chain's CDR3 is CSVEGGGSGNTIYF. For the CDR3, the DNA is TGCAGCGTTGAAGGCGGAGGGTCTGGAAACACCATATATTTT.